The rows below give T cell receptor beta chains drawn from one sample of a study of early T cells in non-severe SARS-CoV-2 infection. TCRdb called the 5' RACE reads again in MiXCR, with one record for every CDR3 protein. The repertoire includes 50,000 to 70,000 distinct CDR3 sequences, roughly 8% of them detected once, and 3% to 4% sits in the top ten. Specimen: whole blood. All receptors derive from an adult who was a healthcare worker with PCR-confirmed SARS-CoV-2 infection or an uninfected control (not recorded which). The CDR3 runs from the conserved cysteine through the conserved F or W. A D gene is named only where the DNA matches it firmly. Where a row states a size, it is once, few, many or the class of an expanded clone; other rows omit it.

CASSLGLDQPQHF | TGCGCCAGCAGCTTGGGGCTTGATCAGCCCCAGCATTTT | TRBV5-1 | NA | many | TRBJ1-5
CASSLGDSGTQYF | TGCGCCAGCAGCTTGGGGGATAGCGGGACCCAGTACTTC | TRBV5-1 | NA | NA | TRBJ2-5
CSAGDASSYNEQFF | TGCAGTGCCGGGGACGCAAGCTCCTACAATGAGCAGTTCTTC | TRBV20-1 | NA | many | TRBJ2-1
CSAAAGGDIQYF | TGCAGTGCAGCCGCGGGAGGAGACATTCAGTACTTC | TRBV20-1 | TRBD2 | few | TRBJ2-4
CASSEETSYEQYF | TGCGCCAGCAGTGAGGAGACTAGCTACGAGCAGTACTTC | TRBV10-2 | NA | NA | TRBJ2-7
CASSGSPGQGYLEAFF | TGTGCCAGCAGTGGATCCCCGGGACAGGGCTACCTCGAAGCTTTCTTT | TRBV28 | TRBD1 | many | TRBJ1-1
CASSSSGTFHGEQFF | TGTGCCAGCAGTTCTAGCGGGACCTTTCATGGTGAGCAGTTCTTC | TRBV27 | TRBD2 | NA | TRBJ2-1
CASSLAGLRETQYF | TGTGCCAGCAGCTTAGCTGGTTTGAGGGAGACCCAGTACTTC | TRBV11-2 | NA | few | TRBJ2-5
CASSRVNTGELFF | TGTGCCAGCAGCAGGGTAAACACCGGGGAGCTGTTTTTT | TRBV7-3 | NA | many | TRBJ2-2
CASSEPLAGVPYEQYF | TGTGCCAGCAGTGAACCACTAGCGGGAGTCCCGTACGAGCAGTACTTC | TRBV6-1 | TRBD2 | few | TRBJ2-7
CASRPGTLSGTTYF | TGTGCCAGCAGACCCGGGACATTATCCGGGACTACCTACTTC | TRBV6-2/TRBV6-3 | NA | NA | TRBJ2-7
CATSDADGGVLRYTF | TGTGCCACCAGTGATGCCGACGGGGGGGTTTTGCGCTACACCTTC | TRBV24-1 | NA | many | TRBJ1-2
CASMETGSSSTDTQYF | TGTGCCAGTATGGAGACAGGGTCGTCCTCCACAGATACGCAGTATTTT | TRBV19 | TRBD1 | few | TRBJ2-3
CASSSVAGGPHEQFF | TGTGCCAGCAGTTCCGTAGCGGGAGGGCCGCATGAGCAGTTCTTC | TRBV28 | TRBD2 | NA | TRBJ2-1
CAISEGLATDTQYF | TGTGCCATCAGTGAGGGACTAGCCACAGATACGCAGTATTTT | TRBV10-3 | TRBD2 | many | TRBJ2-3
CASSLRGPPQDIQYF | TGTGCCAGCAGTTTAAGGGGTCCGCCCCAGGACATTCAGTACTTC | TRBV27 | NA | few | TRBJ2-4
CAISENQIGNQPQHF | TGTGCCATCAGTGAGAACCAGATAGGCAATCAGCCCCAGCATTTT | TRBV10-3 | NA | many | TRBJ1-5
CASSPWEGNYGYTF | TGCGCCAGCAGCCCCTGGGAGGGGAACTATGGCTACACCTTC | TRBV5-1 | NA | many | TRBJ1-2
CSVDPGTGGDEQFF | TGCAGCGTTGACCCTGGGACAGGCGGCGATGAGCAGTTCTTC | TRBV29-1 | TRBD1 | many | TRBJ2-1
CACIPTSGTYEQYF | TGTGCCTGTATCCCGACTAGCGGGACTTACGAGCAGTACTTC | TRBV30 | TRBD2 | NA | TRBJ2-7
CASRNTVKQYF | TGTGCCAGCAGGAATACGGTGAAGCAGTACTTC | TRBV6-5 | NA | many | TRBJ2-7
CASSSVRLAGGRETQYF | TGTGCCAGCAGTTCCGTCCGACTAGCGGGAGGGCGGGAGACCCAGTACTTC | TRBV28 | TRBD2 | NA | TRBJ2-5
CASSSSPGGYGYTF | TGTGCCAGCAGTTCCTCTCCAGGGGGGTATGGCTACACCTTC | TRBV28 | TRBD1 | many | TRBJ1-2
CASSPRGRESSYEQYF | TGTGCCAGCAGTCCAAGGGGGCGGGAGAGCTCCTACGAGCAGTACTTC | TRBV2 | NA | NA | TRBJ2-7
CASSKDSYNSPLHF | TGCGCCAGCAGCAAGGACAGTTATAATTCACCCCTCCACTTT | TRBV5-1 | NA | NA | TRBJ1-6
CATSDARGSGDSYNEQFF | TGTGCCACCAGTGATGCCCGTGGGAGCGGGGACTCCTACAATGAGCAGTTCTTC | TRBV24-1 | TRBD2 | many | TRBJ2-1
CATSDPPGGLAGPDTQYF | TGTGCCACCAGTGATCCCCCAGGGGGACTAGCGGGACCAGATACGCAGTATTTT | TRBV24-1 | TRBD2 | many | TRBJ2-3
CSVQARQALSNYGYTF | TGCAGCGTTCAAGCAAGACAGGCTCTGTCTAACTATGGCTACACCTTC | TRBV29-1 | NA | many | TRBJ1-2
CSARDFPGSNYGYTF | TGCAGTGCTAGAGATTTCCCGGGGTCTAACTATGGCTACACCTTC | TRBV20-1 | NA | NA | TRBJ1-2
CASSLYFGGQDLTQYF | TGCGCCAGCAGCTTGTATTTCGGGGGCCAGGATCTTACGCAGTATTTT | TRBV5-1 | NA | once | TRBJ2-3
CASSIGLAGAGYNEQFF | TGTGCCAGTAGTATAGGTCTAGCGGGAGCCGGATACAATGAGCAGTTCTTC | TRBV19 | TRBD2 | many | TRBJ2-1
CATTSGGLYNEQFF | TGTGCCACCACCTCGGGGGGGCTATACAATGAGCAGTTCTTC | TRBV24-1 | TRBD2 | many | TRBJ2-1
CASSFIAGGEAFF | TGTGCCAGCAGCTTTATTGCGGGCGGTGAAGCTTTCTTT | TRBV11-2 | NA | once | TRBJ1-1
CASSSFPDTQYF | TGTGCCAGCAGCTCGTTTCCAGATACGCAGTATTTT | TRBV28 | NA | many | TRBJ2-3
CASSLDLADNTGELFF | TGTGCCAGCAGCTTGGACCTAGCGGATAACACCGGGGAGCTGTTTTTT | TRBV5-4 | TRBD2 | few | TRBJ2-2
CASSLSAGTLRYTF | TGTGCCAGCAGTTTATCAGCAGGGACGTTGCGCTACACCTTC | TRBV28 | NA | NA | TRBJ1-2
CASRNPGESTDTQYF | TGTGCCAGTAGGAACCCGGGGGAGAGCACAGATACGCAGTATTTT | TRBV19 | NA | few | TRBJ2-3
CASSRQFGNTEAFF | TGTGCCAGCAGTCGACAATTTGGGAACACTGAAGCTTTCTTT | TRBV6-5 | NA | NA | TRBJ1-1
CSARDGRMNTGELFF | TGCAGTGCTAGAGATGGAAGGATGAACACCGGGGAGCTGTTTTTT | TRBV20-1 | NA | few | TRBJ2-2
CATSEAGLNEQFF | TGTGCCACTTCGGAGGCGGGACTAAATGAGCAGTTCTTC | TRBV24-1 | TRBD2 | few | TRBJ2-1
CASSLAGGTDTQYF | TGTGCCAGCAGCTTAGCGGGAGGCACAGATACGCAGTATTTT | TRBV7-8 | NA | medium-sized | TRBJ2-3
CASSHRSSRARVEQFF | TGTGCCAGCAGTCACCGTTCGAGTCGGGCGCGGGTTGAGCAGTTCTTC | TRBV6-5 | NA | many | TRBJ2-1
CASSPRMGISNQPQHF | TGTGCCAGCAGCCCCCGGATGGGGATAAGCAATCAGCCCCAGCATTTT | TRBV7-2 | NA | NA | TRBJ1-5
CASSLGVLAGGRNEQFF | TGTGCCAGCAGCTTGGGCGTACTAGCGGGAGGGCGAAATGAGCAGTTCTTC | TRBV7-3 | TRBD2 | many | TRBJ2-1
CASSLGSWDGYTF | TGTGCCAGCAGCTTAGGCAGCTGGGATGGCTACACCTTC | TRBV7-8 | NA | few | TRBJ1-2
CASSESTGVDTQYF | TGCGCCAGCAGTGAGTCTACGGGGGTGGATACGCAGTATTTT | TRBV10-1 | NA | many | TRBJ2-3
CASSQAGAGSITEAFF | TGTGCCAGCAGCCAAGCAGGGGCTGGGAGCATCACTGAAGCTTTCTTT | TRBV4-2 | NA | many | TRBJ1-1
CSARDPTGTSYTF | TGCAGTGCTAGAGATCCCACAGGGACAAGCTACACCTTC | TRBV20-1 | NA | many | TRBJ1-2
CASSRVGASDTQYF | TGTGCCAGCAGCAGGGTAGGAGCTTCAGATACGCAGTATTTT | TRBV27 | NA | few | TRBJ2-3
CASTLALAQMVETQYF | TGTGCCAGCACCCTGGCCCTTGCCCAAATGGTGGAGACCCAGTACTTC | TRBV7-2 | NA | many | TRBJ2-5
CASTRTSGTGELFF | TGTGCCAGTACCCGGACTAGCGGGACCGGGGAGCTGTTTTTT | TRBV19 | TRBD2 | once | TRBJ2-2
CASSPGTSHGELFF | TGTGCCAGCAGCCCCGGGACATCCCACGGGGAGCTGTTTTTT | TRBV9 | NA | NA | TRBJ2-2
CASSYRDEAFF | TGTGCCAGCAGTTACAGGGATGAAGCTTTCTTT | TRBV12-3/TRBV12-4 | NA | NA | TRBJ1-1
CASSSGAYQETQYF | TGTGCCAGCAGTTCTGGGGCGTATCAAGAGACCCAGTACTTC | TRBV28 | NA | NA | TRBJ2-5
CASRGPGQGAAPLHF | TGTGCCAGCAGGGGGCCCGGACAGGGGGCAGCGCCCCTCCACTTT | TRBV6-1 | TRBD1 | NA | TRBJ1-6